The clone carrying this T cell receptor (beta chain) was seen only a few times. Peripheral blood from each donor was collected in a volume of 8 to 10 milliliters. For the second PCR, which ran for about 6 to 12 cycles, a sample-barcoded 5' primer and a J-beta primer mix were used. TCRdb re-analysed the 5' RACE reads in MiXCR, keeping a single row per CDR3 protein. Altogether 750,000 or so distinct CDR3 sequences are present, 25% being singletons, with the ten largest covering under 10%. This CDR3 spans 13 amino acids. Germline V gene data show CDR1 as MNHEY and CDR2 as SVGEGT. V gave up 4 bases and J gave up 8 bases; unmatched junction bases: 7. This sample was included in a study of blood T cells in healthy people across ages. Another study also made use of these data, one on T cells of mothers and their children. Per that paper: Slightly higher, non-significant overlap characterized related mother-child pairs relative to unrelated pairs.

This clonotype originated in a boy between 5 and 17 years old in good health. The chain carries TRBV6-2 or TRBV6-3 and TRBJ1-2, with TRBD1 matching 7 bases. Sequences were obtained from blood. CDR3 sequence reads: CASSSLDRDGYTF. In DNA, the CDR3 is TGTGCCAGCAGTTCATTAGACAGGGACGGCTACACCTTC.